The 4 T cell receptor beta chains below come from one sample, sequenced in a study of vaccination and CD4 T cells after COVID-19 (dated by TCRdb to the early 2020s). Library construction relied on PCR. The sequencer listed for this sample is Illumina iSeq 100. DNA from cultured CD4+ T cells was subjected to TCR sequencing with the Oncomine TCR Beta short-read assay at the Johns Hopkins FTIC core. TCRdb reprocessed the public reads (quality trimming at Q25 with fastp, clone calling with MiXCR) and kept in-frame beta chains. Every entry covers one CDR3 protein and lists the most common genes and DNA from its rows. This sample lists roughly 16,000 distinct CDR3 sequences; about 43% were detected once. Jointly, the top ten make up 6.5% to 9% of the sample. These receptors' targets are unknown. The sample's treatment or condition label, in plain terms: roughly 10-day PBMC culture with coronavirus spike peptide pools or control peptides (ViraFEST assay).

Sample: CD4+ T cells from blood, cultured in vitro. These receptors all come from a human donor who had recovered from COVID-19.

CDR3 bases: TGTGCCAGCAGCTTAAGCCTAGCGGGATACAATGAGCAGTTCTTC. Translated: CASSLSLAGYNEQFF. This chain joins TRBV7-3 and TRBJ2-1; TRBD2 matches at 9 bases. Trimming took 1 base from V and 4 from J; bases not matched to a gene: 2. This CDR3 spans 15 amino acids. Germline loops: CDR1 SGHTA, CDR2 FQGTGA.

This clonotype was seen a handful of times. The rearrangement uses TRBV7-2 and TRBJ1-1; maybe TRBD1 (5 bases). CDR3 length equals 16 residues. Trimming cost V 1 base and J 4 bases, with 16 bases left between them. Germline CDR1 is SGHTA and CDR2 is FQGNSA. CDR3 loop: CASSLGGGGGSTEAFF. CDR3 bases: TGTGCCAGCAGCTTAGGGGGGGGAGGTGGGAGCACTGAAGCTTTCTTT.

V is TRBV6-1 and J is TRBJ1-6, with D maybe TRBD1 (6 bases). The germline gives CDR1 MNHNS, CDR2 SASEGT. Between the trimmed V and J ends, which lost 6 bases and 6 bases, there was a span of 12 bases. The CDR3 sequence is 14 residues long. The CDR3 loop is CASRRSRGNSPLHF. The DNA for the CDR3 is TGTGCCAGCAGAAGGAGCAGGGGTAATTCACCCCTCCACTTT.

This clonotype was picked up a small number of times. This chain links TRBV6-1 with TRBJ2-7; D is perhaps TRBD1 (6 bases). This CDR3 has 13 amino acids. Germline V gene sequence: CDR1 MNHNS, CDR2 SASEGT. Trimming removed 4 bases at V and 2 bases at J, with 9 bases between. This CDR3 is CASSVGQAYEQYF. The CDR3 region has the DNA TGTGCCAGCAGTGTGGGACAAGCCTACGAGCAGTACTTC.